One sample yielded the 17 T cell receptor beta chains listed below, sequenced in a study of T cells in Graves' hyperthyroidism and ophthalmopathy (dated by TCRdb to the late 2010s). The library relied on multiplex PCR. Sequenced using an Illumina HiSeq 2000. The TCR beta CDR3 regions were amplified from the RNA transcripts. The TCR CDR3 was subjected to a first round of RT-PCR using the HTBI primer set and the Qiagen OneStep RT-PCR kit. TCRdb took the public reads, trimmed them with fastp at Q25, ran MiXCR for clone calling and kept in-frame beta chains. Rows are combined by CDR3 protein, so each entry shows the most common genes and DNA. The sample yields about 360,000 distinct CDR3 sequences; more than 15% were counted once. Jointly, the top ten make up around 30% of the sample. The sequenced material came from blood. These receptors were obtained from a young woman with Graves' hyperthyroidism that later progressed to Graves' ophthalmopathy.

This clonotype was observed many times. This chain connects TRBV20-1 to TRBJ2-7, with a tentative D call TRBD2 (5 bases). This CDR3 region has 14 residues. Between the trimmed V and J ends, which lost 5 bases and 0 bases, there was a span of 14 bases. The V gene's germline CDR1 is DFQATT and CDR2 SNEGSKA (reference sequence). Here the CDR3 reads CSAQADSLSYEQYF. As DNA, the CDR3 is TGCAGTGCTCAAGCGGATTCCCTCTCCTACGAGCAGTACTTC.

This clonotype was observed many times. This chain links TRBV7-3 with TRBJ2-5; 7 nucleotides agree with TRBD1. Germline V CDR1 and CDR2: SGHTA, FQGTGA. This CDR3 is 15 amino acids long. V lost 4 bases to trimming and J lost 1 base; unmatched junction nucleotides: 6. The CDR3 DNA sequence: TGTGCCAGCAGCTCCACAGGGGCCCCCCAAGAGACCCAGTACTTC. Translating it yields CASSSTGAPQETQYF.

Only one count was recorded for this clonotype. The chain carries TRBV12-3 or TRBV12-4 and TRBJ1-4; 7 nucleotides align to TRBD1. CDR3 size: 14 residues. J gave up 5 bases and V 8 bases, and 8 bases lay outside the gene matches. The CDR3 loop reads CASLPTGLNEKLFF. DNA for the CDR3: TGTGCCAGCCTCCCGACAGGGCTCAATGAAAAACTGTTTTTT.

V and J are TRBV3-1 and TRBJ2-7; D is possibly TRBD1 (6 bases). The V gene lost 4 bases and the J gene lost 2 bases, with 15 bases spanning the gap. The CDR3 runs to 15 residues. CDR1 is LGHDT, CDR2 YNNKEL, per germline (reference sequence). DNA of the CDR3: TGTGCCAGCAGCCTAAACCGGGACACTACCTACGAGCAGTACTTC. Translating gives CASSLNRDTTYEQYF.

The chain recombines TRBV15 with TRBJ2-7, with 7 bases aligning to TRBD2. Germline V CDR1 and CDR2: LNHNV, YYDKDF (reference sequence). The V gene end was trimmed by 0 bases and the J gene end by 0 bases; junction bases not matched to a gene: 2. The CDR3 runs 15 residues. The chain's CDR3 is CATSRDSGYSYEQYF. Here the CDR3 DNA reads TGTGCCACCAGCAGAGATAGCGGGTACTCCTACGAGCAGTACTTC.

This clonotype was seen many times. This chain connects TRBV24-1 to TRBJ2-1; TRBD1 agrees at 7 bases. This CDR3 comprises 17 residues. Germline V CDR1 and CDR2: KGHDR, SFDVKD. V gave up 4 bases and J gave up 0 bases; unmatched junction bases: 8. CDR3 protein: CATSDRTGALSYNEQFF. The CDR3, as DNA: TGTGCCACCAGTGACCGAACAGGGGCCCTCTCCTACAATGAGCAGTTCTTC.

For this clonotype: A clone one base away is much larger, so this may be a read error. The rearrangement uses TRBV4-3 and TRBJ1-1; the D gene is possibly TRBD1 (5 bases). Trimming stripped 1 base from V and 6 bases from J, with 9 bases between. CDR1 is LGHNA and CDR2 is YSLEER in the germline V gene. The CDR3 is 13 residues long. For the CDR3, the DNA is TGCGCCAGCAGCCAAGTAGGGGACGCTGAAGCTTTCTTT. Translated: CASSQVGDAEAFF.

The table lists this clonotype with many counts. This chain uses TRBV27 with TRBJ2-3, with 10 nucleotides matching TRBD1. CDR1 and CDR2 from the germline V gene are MNHEY and SMNVEV (reference sequence). The V gene end was trimmed by 2 bases and the J gene end by 3 bases; junction bases not matched to a gene: 2. This CDR3 is 15 amino acids long. CDR3 residues: CASSLGDRGTDTQYF. CDR3 DNA sequence: TGTGCCAGCAGTTTAGGGGACAGGGGAACAGATACGCAGTATTTT.

The chain joins TRBV20-1 to TRBJ2-1; 7 nucleotides align to TRBD2. The V gene's germline CDR1 is DFQATT and CDR2 SNEGSKA (reference sequence). The J segment lost 15 bases and the V segment lost 5 bases, leaving 4 bases of the junction unmatched. CDR3 length: 9 amino acids. The DNA of the CDR3 is TGCAGTGCTGGAGGGGAGGGGTTCTTC. Protein product: CSAGGEGFF.

V is TRBV4-1 and J is TRBJ2-1, with 9 bases that match TRBD2. CDR1 and CDR2 from the germline V gene are MGHRA and YSYEKL. The CDR3 has 17 amino acids. J lost 1 base, V lost 0 bases, and 4 bases had no gene match. The CDR3 protein is CASSQDPTSGSYNEQFF. The CDR3 region has the DNA TGCGCCAGCAGCCAAGATCCAACTAGCGGGTCCTACAATGAGCAGTTCTTC.

This clonotype was detected many times. The chain combines TRBV30 with TRBJ1-2; D is possibly TRBD1 (5 bases). Trimming took 3 bases from V and 0 from J, leaving 14 bases between them. CDR1 and CDR2 from the germline V gene are GTSNPN and SVGIG (reference sequence). The CDR3 sequence is 15 residues long. This chain's CDR3 is CAWSVGTASNYGYTF. The CDR3, as DNA: TGTGCCTGGAGCGTTGGGACGGCTTCTAACTATGGCTACACCTTC.

V gene TRBV5-4 combines with J gene TRBJ2-7; possibly TRBD1 or TRBD2 for D (5 bases each). Germline V lookup: CDR1 SGHNT, CDR2 YYREEE (reference sequence). The CDR3 totals 14 residues. The ends were cut back, 5 bases at V and 4 bases at J, with 16 bases in the middle. CDR3 amino acids: CASREGLRGYEQYF. The CDR3 nucleotides read TGTGCCAGCAGAGAGGGGCTCCGGGGATACGAGCAGTACTTC.

This clonotype came up many times. The J gene is TRBJ2-7, the V gene TRBV7-2; 12 bases are shared with TRBD1. V lost 1 base to trimming and J lost 7 bases; unmatched junction nucleotides: 8. Germline V gene sequence: CDR1 SGHTA, CDR2 FQGNSA. CDR3 size: 16 residues. In DNA form, the CDR3 reads TGTGCCAGCAGCTTAGGACCGGGACAGGGGGCGCGGGAGCAGTACTTC. Encoded protein: CASSLGPGQGAREQYF. Full variable domain (missing parts from reference TRBV7-2 and TRBJ2-7): GAGVSQSPSNKVTEKGKDVELRCDPISGHTALYWYRQSLGQGLEFLIYFQGNSAPDKSGLPSDRFSAERTGGSVSTLTIQRTQQEDSAVYLCASSLGPGQGAREQYFGPGTRLTVT.

The table lists this clonotype with many counts. V gene TRBV29-1 combines with J gene TRBJ2-2; 7 bases are shared with TRBD2. J lost 1 base, V lost 7 bases, and 3 bases had no gene match. The CDR3 contains 13 residues. Germline V gene sequence: CDR1 SQVTM, CDR2 ANQGSEA. The CDR3, as DNA: TGCAGCGGTACTAGCGAGAACACCGGGGAGCTGTTTTTT. Translated: CSGTSENTGELFF.

This clonotype was counted only a few times. The chain links TRBV18 to TRBJ1-5; TRBD1 might be the D (6 bases). Germline values: CDR1 KGHSH, CDR2 LQKENI. This CDR3 has 14 amino acids. Trimming took 3 bases from V and 3 from J, leaving 9 bases between them. CDR3 nucleotides: TGTGCCAGCTCACCCGGACAGAACAATCAGCCCCAGCATTTT. It specifies CASSPGQNNQPQHF.

The chain recombines TRBV6-1 with TRBJ2-1, with D perhaps being TRBD1 or TRBD2 (5 bases each). The CDR3 has 14 amino acids. Germline values: CDR1 MNHNS, CDR2 SASEGT. V lost 6 bases to trimming and J lost 3 bases, with 12 bases between them. The CDR3 DNA is TGTGCCAGCAGGAAGATTGGGGGCTACAATGAGCAGTTCTTC. It encodes CASRKIGGYNEQFF.

This clonotype was seen many times. CDR3 amino acids: CATSDVGQQGRAFF. The CDR3 DNA sequence: TGTGCCACCAGTGATGTCGGGCAGCAAGGTCGGGCTTTCTTT. The chain uses TRBV24-1 and TRBJ1-1, with D unresolved. Germline V gene lookup returns CDR1 KGHDR and CDR2 SFDVKD. V was cut by 3 bases and J by 11 bases, with 18 bases left in between. CDR3 length: 14 residues.